This TCR beta chain was sequenced for a study of Ad26.COV2.S vaccination and SARS-CoV-2 variants. Overall study: By the intramuscular route, Ad26.COV2.S was given once, or twice 56 days apart.

Treatment indicated: approximately 18 received Ad26.COV2.S at low or high dose, single or two shots; about 5 received placebo; per-sample allocation not given. Samples came from day 63 after the first vaccine or placebo injection. Expressing Wuhan-strain SARS-CoV-2 spike, an Ad26 vector served as the vaccine. Here immunoSEQ multiplex PCR was the method, and the copy in TCRdb shows in-frame clones only, minus some. Counted here are 440,000 or so clones, 92% occurring once; the ten biggest clones make up less than 2%. This clone was found once. No antigen is known for it. Germline CDR1 reads PRHDT; CDR2 reads FYEKMQ (reference sequence). The CDR3 has 13 residues. The ends lost 6 bases at V and 4 bases at J; junction bases unmatched: 4. Findings and caveats of the study: Non-spike TCR breadth was similar in vaccine and placebo recipients.

The sample was peripheral blood, taken in a trial of Ad26.COV2.S vaccine versus placebo. The sequence was collected from a person aged 18 to 59 who received the Ad26.COV2.S COVID-19 vaccine or a placebo. This chain joins TRBV13 and TRBJ2-7; 9 bases fit TRBD2. CDR3 sequence: CASRDSGGYEQYF. DNA of the CDR3: TGTGCCAGCAGGGATAGCGGGGGTTACGAGCAGTACTTC.